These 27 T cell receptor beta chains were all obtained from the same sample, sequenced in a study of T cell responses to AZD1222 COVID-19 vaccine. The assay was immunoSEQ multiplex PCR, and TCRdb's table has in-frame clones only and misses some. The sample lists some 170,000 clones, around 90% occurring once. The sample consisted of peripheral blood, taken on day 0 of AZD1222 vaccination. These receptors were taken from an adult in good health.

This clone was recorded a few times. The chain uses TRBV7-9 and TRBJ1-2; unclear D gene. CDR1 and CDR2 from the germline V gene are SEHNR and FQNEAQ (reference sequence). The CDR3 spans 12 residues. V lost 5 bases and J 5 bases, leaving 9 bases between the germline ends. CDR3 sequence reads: CASSMTGYGYTF. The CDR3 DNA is TGTGCCAGCAGCATGACGGGGTATGGCTACACCTTC.

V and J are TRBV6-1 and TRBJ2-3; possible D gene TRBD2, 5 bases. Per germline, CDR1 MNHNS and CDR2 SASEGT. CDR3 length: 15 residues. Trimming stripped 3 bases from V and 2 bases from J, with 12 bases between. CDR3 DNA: TGTGCCAGCAGTGAGCTAGCTGGGTTCACAGATACGCAGTATTTT. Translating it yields CASSELAGFTDTQYF.

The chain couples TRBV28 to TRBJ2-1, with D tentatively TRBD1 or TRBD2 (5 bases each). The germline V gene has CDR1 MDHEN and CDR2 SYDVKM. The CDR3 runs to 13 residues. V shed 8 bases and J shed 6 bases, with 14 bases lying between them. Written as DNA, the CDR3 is TGTGCCAGCGGGACGGCGAGGTCCAATGAGCAGTTCTTC. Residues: CASGTARSNEQFF.

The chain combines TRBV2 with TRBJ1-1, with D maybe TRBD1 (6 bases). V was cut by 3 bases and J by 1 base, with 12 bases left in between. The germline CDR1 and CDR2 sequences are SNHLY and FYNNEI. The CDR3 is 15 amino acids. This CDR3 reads CASSDPQGPNTEAFF. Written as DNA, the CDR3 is TGTGCCAGCAGTGACCCACAGGGCCCGAACACTGAAGCTTTCTTT. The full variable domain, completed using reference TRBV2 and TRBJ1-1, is EPEVTQTPSHQVTQMGQEVILRCVPISNHLYFYWYRQILGQKVEFLVSFYNNEISEKSEIFDDQFSVERPDGSNFTLKIRSTKLEDSAMYFCASSDPQGPNTEAFFGQGTRLTVV.

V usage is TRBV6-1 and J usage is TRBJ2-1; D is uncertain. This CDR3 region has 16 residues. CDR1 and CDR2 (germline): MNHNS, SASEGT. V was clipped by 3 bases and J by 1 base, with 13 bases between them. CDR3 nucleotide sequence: TGTGCCAGCAGTGACGCTACCGCGATGTCCTACAATGAGCAGTTCTTC. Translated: CASSDATAMSYNEQFF.

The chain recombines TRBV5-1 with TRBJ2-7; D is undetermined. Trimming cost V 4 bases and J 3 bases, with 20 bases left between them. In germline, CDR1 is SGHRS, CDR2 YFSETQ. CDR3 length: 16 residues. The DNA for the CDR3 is TGCGCCAGCAGCAATCCATTCGGGCCGACCCTCTACGAGCAGTACTTC. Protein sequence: CASSNPFGPTLYEQYF.

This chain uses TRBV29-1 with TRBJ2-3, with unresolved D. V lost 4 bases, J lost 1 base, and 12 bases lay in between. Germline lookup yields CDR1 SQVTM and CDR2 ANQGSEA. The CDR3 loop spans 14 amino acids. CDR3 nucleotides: TGCAGCGTTGTAGGGCCCCGGGGCACAGATACGCAGTATTTT. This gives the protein CSVVGPRGTDTQYF.

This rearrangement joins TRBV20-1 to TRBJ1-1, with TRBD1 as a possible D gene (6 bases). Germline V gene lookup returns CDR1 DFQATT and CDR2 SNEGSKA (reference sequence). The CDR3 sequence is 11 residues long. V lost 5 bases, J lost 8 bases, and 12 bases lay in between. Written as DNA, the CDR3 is TGCAGTGCTGGCTGGGGGCAGGAAGCTTTCTTT. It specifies CSAGWGQEAFF.

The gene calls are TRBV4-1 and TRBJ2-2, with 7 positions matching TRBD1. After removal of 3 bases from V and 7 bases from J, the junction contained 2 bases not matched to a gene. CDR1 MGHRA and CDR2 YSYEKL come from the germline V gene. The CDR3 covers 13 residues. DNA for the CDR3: TGCGCCAGCAGCCAGAACAGGGGCGGGGAGCTGTTTTTT. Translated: CASSQNRGGELFF.

This CDR3 is CASSQESSNTEAFF. CDR3 coding DNA: TGCGCCAGCAGCCAAGAAAGTTCGAACACTGAAGCTTTCTTT. The chain couples TRBV4-1 to TRBJ1-1, with D uncertain. The germline CDR1 and CDR2 sequences are MGHRA and YSYEKL. The CDR3 length is 14 residues. V was shortened by 0 bases and J by 1 base, with 6 bases between the two germline ends.

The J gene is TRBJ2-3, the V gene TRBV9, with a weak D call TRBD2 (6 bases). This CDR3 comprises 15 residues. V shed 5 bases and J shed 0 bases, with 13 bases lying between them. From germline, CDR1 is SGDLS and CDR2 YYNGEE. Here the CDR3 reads CASSLSGKSTDTQYF. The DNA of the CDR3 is TGTGCCAGCAGTCTTAGCGGAAAAAGCACAGATACGCAGTATTTT.

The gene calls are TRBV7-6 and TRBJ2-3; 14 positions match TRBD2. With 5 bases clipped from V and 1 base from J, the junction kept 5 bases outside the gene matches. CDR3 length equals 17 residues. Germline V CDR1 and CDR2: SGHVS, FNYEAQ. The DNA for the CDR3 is TGTGCCAGCAGCCTTGGACTAGCGGGAGGAGGCACAGATACGCAGTATTTT. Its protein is CASSLGLAGGGTDTQYF.

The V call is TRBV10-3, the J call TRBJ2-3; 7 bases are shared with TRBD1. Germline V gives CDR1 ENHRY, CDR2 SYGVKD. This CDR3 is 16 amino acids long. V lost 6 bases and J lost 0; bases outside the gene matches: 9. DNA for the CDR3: TGTGCCATCAGAACCCAGACAGGGAGCAGCACAGATACGCAGTATTTT. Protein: CAIRTQTGSSTDTQYF.

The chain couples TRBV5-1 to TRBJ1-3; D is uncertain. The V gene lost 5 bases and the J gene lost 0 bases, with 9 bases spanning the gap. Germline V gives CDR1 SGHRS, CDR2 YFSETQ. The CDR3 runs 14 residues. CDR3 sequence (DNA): TGCGCCAGCAGTAGCCTCGACTCTGGAAACACCATATATTTT. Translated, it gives CASSSLDSGNTIYF.

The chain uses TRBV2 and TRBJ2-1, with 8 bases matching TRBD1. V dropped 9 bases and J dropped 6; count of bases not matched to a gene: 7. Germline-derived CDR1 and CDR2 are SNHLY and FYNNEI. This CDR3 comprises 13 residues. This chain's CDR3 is CASIRGQGNEQFF. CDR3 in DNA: TGTGCCAGTATACGAGGACAGGGCAATGAGCAGTTCTTC.

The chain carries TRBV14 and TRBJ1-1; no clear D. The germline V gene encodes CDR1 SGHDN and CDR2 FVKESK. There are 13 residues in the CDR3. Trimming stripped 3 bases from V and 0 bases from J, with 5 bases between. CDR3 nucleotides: TGTGCCAGCAGCCAGGACCTGAACACTGAAGCTTTCTTT. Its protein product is CASSQDLNTEAFF.

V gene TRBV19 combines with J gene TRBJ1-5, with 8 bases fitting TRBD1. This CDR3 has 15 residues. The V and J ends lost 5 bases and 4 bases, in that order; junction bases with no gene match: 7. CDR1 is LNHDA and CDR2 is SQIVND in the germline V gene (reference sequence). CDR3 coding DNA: TGTGCCAGTAGTGGAGGACAGGGAGATAATCAGCCCCAGCATTTT. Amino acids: CASSGGQGDNQPQHF.

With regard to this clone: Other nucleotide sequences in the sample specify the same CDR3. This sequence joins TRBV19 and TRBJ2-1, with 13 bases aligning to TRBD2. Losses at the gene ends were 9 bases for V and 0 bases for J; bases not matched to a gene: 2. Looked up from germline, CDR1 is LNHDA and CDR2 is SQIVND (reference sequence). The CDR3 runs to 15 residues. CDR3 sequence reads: CASRTSGSSYNEQFF. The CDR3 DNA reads TGTGCCAGCAGGACTAGCGGGAGCTCCTACAATGAGCAGTTCTTC.

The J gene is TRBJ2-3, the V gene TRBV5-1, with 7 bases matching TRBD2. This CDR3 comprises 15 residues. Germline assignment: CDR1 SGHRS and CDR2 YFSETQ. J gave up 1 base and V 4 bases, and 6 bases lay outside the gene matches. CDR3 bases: TGCGCCAGCAGCCGGTGGGGGGGTGGCACAGATACGCAGTATTTT. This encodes CASSRWGGGTDTQYF.

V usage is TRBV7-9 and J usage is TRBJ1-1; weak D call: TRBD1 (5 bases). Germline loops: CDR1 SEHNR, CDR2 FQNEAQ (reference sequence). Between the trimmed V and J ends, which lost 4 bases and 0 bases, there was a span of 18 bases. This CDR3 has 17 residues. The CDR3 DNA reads TGTGCCAGCAGCTCGCAGGCGCCAACAGGCATGAACACTGAAGCTTTCTTT. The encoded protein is CASSSQAPTGMNTEAFF.

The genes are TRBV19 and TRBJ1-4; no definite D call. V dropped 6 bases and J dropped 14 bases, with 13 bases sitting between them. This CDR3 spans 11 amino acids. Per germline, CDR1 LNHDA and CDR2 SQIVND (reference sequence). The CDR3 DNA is TGTGCCAGTAGCCCCCCCCCAGTGCTGTTTTTT. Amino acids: CASSPPPVLFF.

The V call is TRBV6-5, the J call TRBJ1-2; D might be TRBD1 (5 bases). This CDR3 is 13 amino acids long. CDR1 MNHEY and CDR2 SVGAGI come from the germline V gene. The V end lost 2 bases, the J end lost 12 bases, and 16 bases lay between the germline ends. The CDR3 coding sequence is TGTGCCAGCAGTTACGGGGAGACCTGGGGCCACACCTTC. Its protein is CASSYGETWGHTF.

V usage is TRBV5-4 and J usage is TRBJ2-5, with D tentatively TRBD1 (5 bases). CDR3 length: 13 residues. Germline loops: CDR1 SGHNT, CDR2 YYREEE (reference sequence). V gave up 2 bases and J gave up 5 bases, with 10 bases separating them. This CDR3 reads CASSLGPGETQYF. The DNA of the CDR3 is TGTGCCAGCAGCTTAGGCCCAGGGGAGACCCAGTACTTC.

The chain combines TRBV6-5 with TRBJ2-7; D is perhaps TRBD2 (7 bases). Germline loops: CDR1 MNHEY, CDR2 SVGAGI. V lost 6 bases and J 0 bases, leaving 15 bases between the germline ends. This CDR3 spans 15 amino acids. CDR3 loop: CASRQEAGASYEQYF. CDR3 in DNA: TGTGCCAGCAGACAGGAGGCGGGGGCCTCCTACGAGCAGTACTTC.

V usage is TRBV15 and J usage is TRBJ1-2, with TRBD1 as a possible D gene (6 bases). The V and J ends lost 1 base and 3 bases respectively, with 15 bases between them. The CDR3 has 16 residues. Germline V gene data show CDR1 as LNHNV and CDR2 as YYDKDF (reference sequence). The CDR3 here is CATSRAGAGGHYGYTF. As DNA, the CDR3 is TGTGCCACCAGCAGAGCCGGGGCCGGGGGCCACTATGGCTACACCTTC.

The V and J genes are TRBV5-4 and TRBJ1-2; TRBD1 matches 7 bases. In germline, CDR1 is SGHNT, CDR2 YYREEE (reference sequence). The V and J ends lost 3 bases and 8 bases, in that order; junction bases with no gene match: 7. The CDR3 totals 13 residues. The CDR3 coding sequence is TGTGCCAGCAGCTGGAGGGACAGTAGAGGCTACACCTTC. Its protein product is CASSWRDSRGYTF.

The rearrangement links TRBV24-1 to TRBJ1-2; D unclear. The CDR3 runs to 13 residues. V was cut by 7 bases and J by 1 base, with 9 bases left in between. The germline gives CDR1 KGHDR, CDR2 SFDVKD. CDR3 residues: CATSDRNNYGYTF. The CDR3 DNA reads TGTGCCACCAGCGACCGAAATAACTATGGCTACACCTTC.